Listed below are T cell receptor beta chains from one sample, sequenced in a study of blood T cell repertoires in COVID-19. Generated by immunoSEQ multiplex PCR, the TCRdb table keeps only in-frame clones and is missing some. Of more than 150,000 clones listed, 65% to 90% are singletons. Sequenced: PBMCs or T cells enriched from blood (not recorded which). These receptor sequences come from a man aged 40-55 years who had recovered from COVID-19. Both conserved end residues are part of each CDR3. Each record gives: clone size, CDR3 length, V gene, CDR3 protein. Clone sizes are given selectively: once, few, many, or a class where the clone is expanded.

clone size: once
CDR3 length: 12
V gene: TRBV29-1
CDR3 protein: CSVEMAADTQYF

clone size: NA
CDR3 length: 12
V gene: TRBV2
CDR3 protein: CASRGAGQGYTF

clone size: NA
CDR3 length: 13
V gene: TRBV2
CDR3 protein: CASSQIQGEEAFF

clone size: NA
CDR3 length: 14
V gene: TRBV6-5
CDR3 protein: CASSPTAGPSPLHF

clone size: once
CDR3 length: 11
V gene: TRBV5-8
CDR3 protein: CASSLGRQAFF

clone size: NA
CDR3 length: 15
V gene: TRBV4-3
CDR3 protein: CASSQEDTKNTEAFF

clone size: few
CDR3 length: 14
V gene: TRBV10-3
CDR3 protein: CAISAGTGNTEAFF

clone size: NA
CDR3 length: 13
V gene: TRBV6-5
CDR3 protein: CASSQTAQETQYF

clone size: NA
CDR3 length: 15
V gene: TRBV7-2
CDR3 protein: CASSFDTGGYEKLFF

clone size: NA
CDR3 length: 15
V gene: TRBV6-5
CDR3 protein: CASSYGTGGNSPLHF

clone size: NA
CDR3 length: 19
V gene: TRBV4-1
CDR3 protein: CASSQAYRPSGRSYNEQFF

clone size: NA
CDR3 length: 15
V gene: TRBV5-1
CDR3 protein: CASSLHVTGNYEQYF

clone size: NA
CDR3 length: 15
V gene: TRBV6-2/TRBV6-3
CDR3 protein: CASGRTEPFNQPQHF

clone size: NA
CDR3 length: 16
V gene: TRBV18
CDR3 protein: CASSPAGRSSGNTIYF

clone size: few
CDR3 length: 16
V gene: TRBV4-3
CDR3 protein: CASSHGVSGSAETQYF

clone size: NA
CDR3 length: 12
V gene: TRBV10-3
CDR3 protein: CAISEEYTEAFF

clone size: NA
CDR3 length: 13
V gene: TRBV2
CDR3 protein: CASSGGSGDTQYF

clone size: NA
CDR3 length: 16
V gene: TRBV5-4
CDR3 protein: CASSFSPGLAIGELFF

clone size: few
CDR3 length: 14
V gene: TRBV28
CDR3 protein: CASSLYSQTGELFF

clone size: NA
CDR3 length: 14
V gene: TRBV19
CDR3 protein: CASSNRGFYNEQFF

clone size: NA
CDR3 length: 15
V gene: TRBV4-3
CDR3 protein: CASSHQDRGGDEQFF

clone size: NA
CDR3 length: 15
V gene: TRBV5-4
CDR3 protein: CASSSGGDGANVLTF

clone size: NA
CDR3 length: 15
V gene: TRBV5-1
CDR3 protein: CASSLLGTGVETQYF

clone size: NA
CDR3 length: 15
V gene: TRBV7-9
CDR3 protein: CASSSNRQDYEKLFF